The source of this T cell receptor beta chain is a study of cytotoxic CD8 clonotypes in ibrutinib-treated CLL. Findings and limits, study-wide: Clonality increased with ibrutinib response but returned toward baseline at progression. Under therapy, public clonotypes either contracted or stayed stable, and they were uncommon.

A word on this clone: Its specificity is not known.

V was pared by 5 bases and J by 0 bases, with 13 bases between. CDR1 is SEHNR and CDR2 is FQNEAQ in the germline V gene (reference sequence). This CDR3 has 15 amino acids. Researchers set a sequencing depth target of 1 in 200,000 to 1 in 1 million T cells. The protocol was immunoSEQ multiplex PCR, while the TCRdb copy is restricted to in-frame clones and leaves out a portion. This table holds 130,000 or so clones, 70% to 85% found once. The clonotype comes from a human donor with chronic lymphocytic leukemia. The material sequenced was PBMCs, taken after 12 months of ibrutinib treatment. The chain employs TRBV7-9 and TRBJ1-1; possible D gene TRBD1, 6 bases. CDR3: CASSPRTALNTEAFF. The CDR3, as DNA: TGTGCCAGCAGCCCCCGGACAGCCTTGAACACTGAAGCTTTCTTT.